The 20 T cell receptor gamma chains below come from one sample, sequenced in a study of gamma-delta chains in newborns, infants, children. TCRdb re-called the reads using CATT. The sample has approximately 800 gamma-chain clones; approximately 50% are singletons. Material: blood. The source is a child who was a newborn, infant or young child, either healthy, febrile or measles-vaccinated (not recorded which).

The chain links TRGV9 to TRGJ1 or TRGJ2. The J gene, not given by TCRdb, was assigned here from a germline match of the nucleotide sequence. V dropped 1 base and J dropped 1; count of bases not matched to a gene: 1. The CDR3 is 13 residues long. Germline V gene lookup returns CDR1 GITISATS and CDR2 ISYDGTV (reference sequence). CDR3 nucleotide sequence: TGTGCCTTGTGGGAGGTTAATTATTATAAGAAACTCTTT. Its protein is CALWEVNYYKKLF.

In nucleotides, the CDR3 is TGTGCCTTGTGGGAGGGAAGGAAGAAACTCTTT. It specifies CALWEGRKKLF. The chain recombines TRGV9 with TRGJ1 or TRGJ2. The J gene, absent from TCRdb, was called here by matching the DNA to germline. Per the germline V gene, CDR1 is GITISATS and CDR2 is ISYDGTV (reference sequence). This CDR3 has 11 amino acids. V gave up 2 bases and J gave up 10 bases; unmatched junction bases: 5.

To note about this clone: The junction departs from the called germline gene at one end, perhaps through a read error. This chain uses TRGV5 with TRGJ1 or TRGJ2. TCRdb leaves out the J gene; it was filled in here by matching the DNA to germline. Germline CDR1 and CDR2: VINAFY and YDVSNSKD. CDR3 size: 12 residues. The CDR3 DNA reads TGTGCCGCCTGGTACAGGCTCTATAAGAAACTCTTT. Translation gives CAAWYRLYKKLF.

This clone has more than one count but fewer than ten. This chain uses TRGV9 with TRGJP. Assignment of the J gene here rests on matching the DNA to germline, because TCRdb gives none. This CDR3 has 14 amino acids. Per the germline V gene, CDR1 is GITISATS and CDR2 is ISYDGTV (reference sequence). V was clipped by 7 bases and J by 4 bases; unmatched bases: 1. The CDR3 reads CALCQELGKKIKVF. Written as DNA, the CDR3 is TGTGCCTTGTGCCAAGAGTTGGGCAAAAAAATCAAGGTATTT.

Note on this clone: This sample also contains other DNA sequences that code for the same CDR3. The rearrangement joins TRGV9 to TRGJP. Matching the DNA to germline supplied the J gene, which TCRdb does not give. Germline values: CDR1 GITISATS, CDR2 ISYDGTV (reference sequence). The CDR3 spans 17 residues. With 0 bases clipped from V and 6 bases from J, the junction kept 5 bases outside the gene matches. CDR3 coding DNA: TGTGCCTTGTGGGAGGTGAGGCGAGAGTTGGGCAAAAAAATCAAGGTATTT. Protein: CALWEVRRELGKKIKVF.

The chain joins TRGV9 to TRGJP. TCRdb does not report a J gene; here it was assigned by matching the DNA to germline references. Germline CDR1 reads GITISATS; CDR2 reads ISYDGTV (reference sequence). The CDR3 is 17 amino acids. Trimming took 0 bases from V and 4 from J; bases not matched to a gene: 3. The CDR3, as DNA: TGTGCCTTGTGGGAGGTGCCTCAAGAGTTGGGCAAAAAAATCAAGGTATTT. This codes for CALWEVPQELGKKIKVF.

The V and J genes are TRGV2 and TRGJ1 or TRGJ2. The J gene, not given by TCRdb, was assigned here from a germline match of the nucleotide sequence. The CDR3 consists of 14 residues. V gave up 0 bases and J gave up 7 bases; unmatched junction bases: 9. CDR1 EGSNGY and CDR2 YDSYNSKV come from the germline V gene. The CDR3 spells CATWDGHRRYKKLF. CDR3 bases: TGTGCCACCTGGGACGGGCATCGCCGATATAAGAAACTCTTT.

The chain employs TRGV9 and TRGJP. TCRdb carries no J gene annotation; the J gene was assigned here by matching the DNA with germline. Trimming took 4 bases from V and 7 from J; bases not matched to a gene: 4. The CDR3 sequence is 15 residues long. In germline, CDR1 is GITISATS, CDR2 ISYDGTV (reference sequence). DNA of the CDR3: TGTGCCTTGTGGGATAATGAGTTGGGCAAAAAAATCAAGGTATTT. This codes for CALWDNELGKKIKVF.

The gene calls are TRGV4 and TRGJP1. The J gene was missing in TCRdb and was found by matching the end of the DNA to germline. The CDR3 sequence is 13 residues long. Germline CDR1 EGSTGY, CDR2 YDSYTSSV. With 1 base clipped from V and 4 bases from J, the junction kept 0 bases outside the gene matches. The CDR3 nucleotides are TGTGCCACCTGGGATGGCACTGGTTGGTTCAAGATATTT. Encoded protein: CATWDGTGWFKIF.

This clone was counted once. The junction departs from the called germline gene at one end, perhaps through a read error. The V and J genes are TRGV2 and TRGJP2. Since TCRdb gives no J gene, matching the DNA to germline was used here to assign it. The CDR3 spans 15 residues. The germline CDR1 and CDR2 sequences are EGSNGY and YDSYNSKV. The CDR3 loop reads CATCDGYSSDWIKTF. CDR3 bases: TGTGCCACCTGTGACGGATATAGTAGTGATTGGATCAAGACGTTT.

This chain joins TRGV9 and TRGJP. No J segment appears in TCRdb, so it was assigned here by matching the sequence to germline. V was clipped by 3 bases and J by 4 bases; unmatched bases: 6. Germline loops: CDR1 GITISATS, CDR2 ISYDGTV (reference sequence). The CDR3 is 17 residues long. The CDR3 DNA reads TGTGCCTTGTGGGAGCTTTTACAAGAGTTGGGCAAAAAAATCAAGGTATTT. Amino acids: CALWELLQELGKKIKVF.

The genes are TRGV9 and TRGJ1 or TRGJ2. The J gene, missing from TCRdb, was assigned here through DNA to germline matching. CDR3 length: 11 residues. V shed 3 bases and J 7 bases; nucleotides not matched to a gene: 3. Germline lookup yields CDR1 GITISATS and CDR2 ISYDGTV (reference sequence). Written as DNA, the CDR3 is TGTGCCTTGTGGGAGCACTATAAGAAACTCTTT. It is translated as CALWEHYKKLF.

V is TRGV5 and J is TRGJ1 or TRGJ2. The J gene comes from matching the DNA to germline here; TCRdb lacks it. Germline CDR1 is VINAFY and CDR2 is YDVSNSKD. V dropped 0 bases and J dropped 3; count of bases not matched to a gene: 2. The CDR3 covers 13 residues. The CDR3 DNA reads TGTGCCACCTGGGACAGGCCTTATTATAAGAAACTCTTT. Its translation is CATWDRPYYKKLF.

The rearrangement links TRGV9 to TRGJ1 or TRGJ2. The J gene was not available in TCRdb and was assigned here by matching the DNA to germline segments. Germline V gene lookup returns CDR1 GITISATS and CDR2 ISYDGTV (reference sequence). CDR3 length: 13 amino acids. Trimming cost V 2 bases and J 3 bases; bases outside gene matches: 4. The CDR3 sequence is CALWEAPYYKKLF. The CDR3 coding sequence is TGTGCCTTGTGGGAGGCACCTTATTATAAGAAACTCTTT.

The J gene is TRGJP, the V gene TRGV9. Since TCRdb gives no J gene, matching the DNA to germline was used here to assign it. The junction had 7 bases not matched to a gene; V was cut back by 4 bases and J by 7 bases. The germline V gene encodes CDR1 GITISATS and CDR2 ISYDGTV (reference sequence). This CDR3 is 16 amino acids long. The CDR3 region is CALWDRRELGKKIKVF. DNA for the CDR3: TGTGCCTTGTGGGACCGCAGGGAGTTGGGCAAAAAAATCAAGGTATTT.

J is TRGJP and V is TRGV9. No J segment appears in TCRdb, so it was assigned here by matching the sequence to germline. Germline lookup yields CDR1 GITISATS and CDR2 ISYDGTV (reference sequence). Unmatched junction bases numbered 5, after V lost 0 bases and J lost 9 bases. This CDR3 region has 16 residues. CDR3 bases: TGTGCCTTGTGGGAGGTGCGACTGTTGGGCAAAAAAATCAAGGTATTT. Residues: CALWEVRLLGKKIKVF.

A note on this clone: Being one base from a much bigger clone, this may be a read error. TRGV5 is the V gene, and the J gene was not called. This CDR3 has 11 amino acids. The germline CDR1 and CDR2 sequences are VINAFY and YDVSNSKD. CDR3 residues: CATWDSYNKLF. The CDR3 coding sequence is TGTGCCACCTGGGACAGTTATAATAAACTCTTT.

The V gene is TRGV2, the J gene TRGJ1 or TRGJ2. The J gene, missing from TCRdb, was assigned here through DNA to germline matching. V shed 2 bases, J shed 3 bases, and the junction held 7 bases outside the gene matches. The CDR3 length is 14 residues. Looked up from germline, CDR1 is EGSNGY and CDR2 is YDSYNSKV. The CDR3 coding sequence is TGTGCCACCTGGGACGAGCCCCTTTATTATAAGAAACTCTTT. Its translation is CATWDEPLYYKKLF.

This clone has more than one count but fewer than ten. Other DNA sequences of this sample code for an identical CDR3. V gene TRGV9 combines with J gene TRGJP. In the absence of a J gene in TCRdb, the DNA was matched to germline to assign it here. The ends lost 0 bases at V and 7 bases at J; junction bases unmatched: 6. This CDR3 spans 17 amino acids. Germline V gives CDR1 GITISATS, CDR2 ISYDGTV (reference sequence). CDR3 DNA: TGTGCCTTGTGGGAGGTGCGTCGTGAGTTGGGCAAAAAAATCAAGGTATTT. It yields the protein CALWEVRRELGKKIKVF.

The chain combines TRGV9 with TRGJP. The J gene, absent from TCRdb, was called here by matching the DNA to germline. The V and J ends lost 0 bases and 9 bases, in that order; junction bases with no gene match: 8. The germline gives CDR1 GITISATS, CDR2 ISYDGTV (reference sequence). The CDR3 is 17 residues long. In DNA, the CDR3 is TGTGCCTTGTGGGAGGTGCAAGAAAGGTTGGGCAAAAAAATCAAGGTATTT. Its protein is CALWEVQERLGKKIKVF.